These 30 T cell receptor beta chains originate from one sample sequenced in a study of cytomegalovirus exposure and HLA in healthy donors. PCR was performed using 60 Vbeta and 13 Jbeta primers. Sequenced by immunoSEQ multiplex PCR; TCRdb stores in-frame clones only, minus some. The table lists about 160,000 clones, 60% to 85% of them singletons. Source material: PBMCs. Receptors originate from a man aged 30 to 39 in good health and CMV-seropositive.

The chain combines TRBV28 with TRBJ1-2, with TRBD1 matching over 7 bases. The CDR3 runs 13 residues. Germline CDR1 reads MDHEN; CDR2 reads SYDVKM. With V trimmed by 7 bases and J by 7 bases, 9 bases remained unmatched. The CDR3 DNA reads as TGTGCCAGCAACGCCGGGACAGAGTTTGGCTACACCTTC. It specifies CASNAGTEFGYTF.

The J gene is TRBJ1-1, the V gene TRBV6-4; a possible D gene is TRBD1 (6 bases). This CDR3 comprises 15 residues. CDR1 is MRHNA, CDR2 SNTAGT, per germline. Between the trimmed V and J ends, which lost 5 bases and 11 bases, there was a span of 24 bases. The CDR3 nucleotides are TGTGCCAGCAGTCTCACCAACAACAGACAGGACAAGGCTTTCTTT. Its translation: CASSLTNNRQDKAFF.

This clone showed up just once. The rearrangement links TRBV4-1 to TRBJ2-7; D is uncertain. V was cut by 4 bases and J by 0 bases, with 7 bases left in between. The germline gives CDR1 MGHRA, CDR2 YSYEKL. The CDR3 covers 13 residues. The CDR3 coding sequence is TGCGCCAGCAGCCTTGGAGCCTCCTACGAGCAGTACTTC. Translation: CASSLGASYEQYF.

V gene TRBV7-9 combines with J gene TRBJ2-1, with D perhaps TRBD1 (6 bases). Between the trimmed V and J ends, which lost 4 bases and 2 bases, there was a span of 12 bases. The CDR3 consists of 15 residues. Germline CDR1 SEHNR, CDR2 FQNEAQ (reference sequence). CDR3 in amino acids: CASSSLGDTYNEQFF. Written as DNA, the CDR3 is TGTGCCAGCAGCTCCCTTGGGGACACCTACAATGAGCAGTTCTTC. Looking up the rest from reference TRBV7-9 and TRBJ2-1 gives the full variable domain: DTGVSQNPRHKITKRGQNVTFRCDPISEHNRLYWYRQTLGQGPEFLTYFQNEAQLEKSRLLSDRFSAERPKGSFSTLEIQRTEQGDSAMYLCASSSLGDTYNEQFFGPGTRLTVL.

The J gene is TRBJ2-1, the V gene TRBV5-1; TRBD1 is a possible D gene (6 bases). The CDR3 contains 15 residues. Trimming cost V 1 base and J 7 bases, with 15 bases left between them. Per germline, CDR1 SGHRS and CDR2 YFSETQ. The CDR3 coding sequence is TGCGCCAGCAGCTTGCAGGGGCCAGTTTTGAATGAGCAGTTCTTC. Protein: CASSLQGPVLNEQFF.

This chain joins TRBV13 and TRBJ1-2; TRBD1 is a possible D gene (5 bases). V was pared by 5 bases and J by 7 bases, with 20 bases between. The germline CDR1 and CDR2 sequences are PRHDT and FYEKMQ (reference sequence). The CDR3 is made up of 15 amino acids. CDR3 in amino acids: CASSATRDSDGGYTF. The DNA of the CDR3 is TGTGCCAGCAGCGCGACCCGGGACTCCGATGGTGGCTACACCTTC.

The chain carries TRBV7-3 and TRBJ2-3, with 7 bases aligning to TRBD1. This CDR3 region has 15 residues. J was trimmed by 0 bases and V by 5 bases; bases with no gene match: 5. Germline V gene sequence: CDR1 SGHTA, CDR2 FQGTGA. CDR3 in amino acids: CASSRDRASTDTQYF. For the CDR3, the DNA is TGTGCCAGCAGCCGAGACAGGGCTAGCACAGATACGCAGTATTTT.

The gene calls are TRBV28 and TRBJ2-5; D possibly corresponds to TRBD2 (5 bases). This CDR3 is built from 13 residues. V gave up 2 bases and J gave up 4 bases, with 8 bases separating them. CDR1 and CDR2 (germline): MDHEN, SYDVKM. The CDR3 here is CASSLGGLETQYF. DNA for the CDR3: TGTGCCAGCAGTTTAGGAGGCCTAGAGACCCAGTACTTC.

The gene calls are TRBV18 and TRBJ2-1, with D possibly TRBD1 on 6 matching bases. Germline lookup yields CDR1 KGHSH and CDR2 LQKENI. Trimming shortened V by 3 bases and J by 2 bases, and 17 bases separated the two germline ends. The CDR3 length is 17 residues. The CDR3 spells CASSPRVRSGAYNEQFF. In DNA, the CDR3 is TGTGCCAGCTCACCTCGAGTCCGGTCAGGGGCCTACAATGAGCAGTTCTTC.

V is TRBV27 and J is TRBJ1-2, with TRBD1 matching 9 bases. This CDR3 comprises 15 residues. CDR1 and CDR2 from the germline V gene are MNHEY and SMNVEV (reference sequence). The junction had 5 bases not matched to a gene; V was cut back by 3 bases and J by 3 bases. The CDR3 nucleotides are TGTGCCAGCAGTTTTGGAACAGGGGGCGACTATGGCTACACCTTC. Translated: CASSFGTGGDYGYTF.

V and J are TRBV27 and TRBJ2-3, with D perhaps TRBD1 (5 bases). The CDR3 loop spans 15 amino acids. V gave up 5 bases and J gave up 3 bases, with 15 bases separating them. From germline, CDR1 is MNHEY and CDR2 SMNVEV (reference sequence). For the CDR3, the DNA is TGTGCCAGCAGTCCCTTAAAGGGGATAACAGATACGCAGTATTTT. This gives the protein CASSPLKGITDTQYF.

The chain recombines TRBV5-4 with TRBJ2-5, with D tentatively TRBD1 (5 bases). Germline V gene lookup returns CDR1 SGHNT and CDR2 YYREEE (reference sequence). This CDR3 has 14 residues. With 5 bases removed from V and 4 bases from J, the gap between germline ends came to 15 bases. As DNA, the CDR3 is TGTGCCAGCAGTTTTGGTAGGGGAAGAGAGACCCAGTACTTC. This gives the protein CASSFGRGRETQYF. Filled out from reference TRBV5-4 and TRBJ2-5, the complete variable domain reads ETGVTQSPTHLIKTRGQQVTLRCSSQSGHNTVSWYQQALGQGPQFIFQYYREEENGRGNFPPRFSGLQFPNYSSELNVNALELDDSALYLCASSFGRGRETQYFGPGTRLLVL.

Remarks on this clone: A junction end diverges from the germline sequence, so it may reflect a read error. Other DNA sequences in this specimen translate into the identical CDR3. This chain links TRBV15 with TRBJ2-7, with D uncertain. From germline, CDR1 is LNHNV and CDR2 YYDKDF (reference sequence). The CDR3 is 14 residues long. The CDR3 bases are TGTGCTACCAGCAGAGAGACGGCGGCATACGAGCAGTACTTC. This codes for CATSRETAAYEQYF.

The chain combines TRBV5-1 with TRBJ2-1; 9 nucleotides agree with TRBD1. Trimming cost V 6 bases and J 3 bases; bases outside gene matches: 10. The germline V gene has CDR1 SGHRS and CDR2 YFSETQ. This CDR3 is built from 16 residues. The CDR3 here is CASTPSETGGYNEQFF. CDR3 nucleotide sequence: TGCGCCAGCACCCCAAGCGAGACAGGGGGCTACAATGAGCAGTTCTTC.

The gene calls are TRBV28 and TRBJ2-1, with 10 bases fitting TRBD2. CDR3 length: 15 amino acids. Germline V gives CDR1 MDHEN, CDR2 SYDVKM. Trimming at V came to 1 base and at J to 7 bases, leaving 4 bases not matched to a gene. CDR3 loop: CASSLSSGGRNEQFF. The CDR3 DNA reads TGTGCCAGCAGTTTATCTAGCGGGGGAAGGAATGAGCAGTTCTTC.

This chain joins TRBV28 and TRBJ2-3; the D gene is possibly TRBD1 (5 bases). Germline lookup yields CDR1 MDHEN and CDR2 SYDVKM. This CDR3 has 16 amino acids. With 8 bases removed from V and 3 bases from J, the gap between germline ends came to 21 bases. This CDR3 is CASYPPGLTQTDTQYF. As DNA, the CDR3 is TGTGCCAGCTACCCCCCAGGGTTAACACAAACAGATACGCAGTATTTT.

The chain employs TRBV2 and TRBJ1-1; the match to TRBD1 covers 11 bases. The length of the CDR3 is 15 residues. After removal of 6 bases from V and 3 bases from J, the junction contained 6 bases not matched to a gene. Germline-derived CDR1 and CDR2 are SNHLY and FYNNEI. As DNA, the CDR3 is TGTGCCAGCAGCGAACAGGGACAGGGGGACACTGAAGCTTTCTTT. Its translation is CASSEQGQGDTEAFF.

This clone has more than one count but fewer than ten. The chain has TRBV10-1 and TRBJ2-6, with 7 bases matching TRBD1. The germline gives CDR1 WNHNN, CDR2 SYGVQD (reference sequence). The CDR3 spans 16 residues. J was trimmed by 1 base and V by 5 bases; bases with no gene match: 5. Written as DNA, the CDR3 is TGCGCCAGCAGTCCAGGGGGACCATCTGGGGCCAACGTCCTGACTTTC. Translation: CASSPGGPSGANVLTF.

This clone was recorded once. The V call is TRBV30, the J call TRBJ1-2, with 8 nucleotides matching TRBD1. V lost 3 bases and J lost 7; bases outside the gene matches: 16. Per germline, CDR1 GTSNPN and CDR2 SVGIG (reference sequence). The CDR3 extends over 16 amino acids. The CDR3 DNA reads as TGTGCCTGGAGCCCCGGACAGGGACCGGTTAGTAGTGGCTACACCTTC. Translated, it gives CAWSPGQGPVSSGYTF.

This chain joins TRBV4-1 and TRBJ2-3; D possibly corresponds to TRBD1 (5 bases). Germline V gives CDR1 MGHRA, CDR2 YSYEKL. V was shortened by 4 bases and J by 3 bases, with 8 bases between the two germline ends. The CDR3 contains 13 residues. The CDR3 DNA follows: TGCGCCAGCAGCCTCAAGGGGACAGATACGCAGTATTTT. Its translation is CASSLKGTDTQYF.

The chain combines TRBV5-1 with TRBJ2-7, with TRBD2 matching 7 bases. CDR1 is SGHRS, CDR2 YFSETQ, per germline. The length of the CDR3 is 15 residues. Trimming at V came to 7 bases and at J to 2 bases, leaving 12 bases not matched to a gene. The CDR3 sequence: CASADQERGTYEQYF. CDR3 DNA sequence: TGCGCCAGCGCTGACCAGGAGCGGGGTACCTACGAGCAGTACTTC.

The V call is TRBV14, the J call TRBJ1-2, with 10 bases matching TRBD1. V lost 1 base and J lost 7; bases outside the gene matches: 6. Germline V gene sequence: CDR1 SGHDN, CDR2 FVKESK. The CDR3 consists of 15 residues. The CDR3 spells CASSQARTGGGGYTF. CDR3 nucleotide sequence: TGTGCCAGCAGCCAAGCCAGGACAGGGGGTGGTGGCTACACCTTC.

The chain has TRBV18 and TRBJ1-4; 7 positions agree with TRBD1. Germline trimming cut 3 bases from V and 7 bases from J; bases unmatched to any gene: 2. Germline CDR1 reads KGHSH; CDR2 reads LQKENI. There are 13 residues in the CDR3. The CDR3 DNA sequence: TGTGCCAGCTCACCGACAGGGCCTGAAAAACTGTTTTTT. Its translation is CASSPTGPEKLFF.

Only one count was recorded for this clone. This chain links TRBV6-1 with TRBJ1-4; 7 positions agree with TRBD1. The CDR3 runs to 17 residues. Unmatched junction bases numbered 8, after V lost 0 bases and J lost 4 bases. Per the germline V gene, CDR1 is MNHNS and CDR2 is SASEGT. CDR3 in amino acids: CASSEAGQWVGNEKLFF. For the CDR3, the DNA is TGTGCCAGCAGTGAAGCGGGACAGTGGGTGGGTAATGAAAAACTGTTTTTT.

The chain combines TRBV4-2 with TRBJ2-1; the match to TRBD2 covers 12 bases. The CDR3 runs 16 residues. J lost 5 bases, V lost 1 base, and 3 bases had no gene match. Germline CDR1 is LGHNA and CDR2 is YNFKEQ. In DNA form, the CDR3 reads TGTGCCAGCAGCCAAGGGACTAGCGGGGCCCACAATGAGCAGTTCTTC. Translated, it gives CASSQGTSGAHNEQFF.

The chain carries TRBV4-1 and TRBJ2-5; 7 positions agree with TRBD2. The J call is doubtful: the DNA matches TRBJ2-7 better. Germline CDR1 reads MGHRA; CDR2 reads YSYEKL. The length of the CDR3 is 14 residues. CDR3 sequence (DNA): TGCGCCAGCAGCCAGGCCGGGAGGCCCCACGAGCAGTACTTC. Translating it yields CASSQAGRPHEQYF.

The rearrangement joins TRBV27 to TRBJ1-4; D unresolved. The V and J ends lost 6 bases and 0 bases respectively, with 11 bases between them. The CDR3 length is 15 residues. Germline assignment: CDR1 MNHEY and CDR2 SMNVEV (reference sequence). CDR3 protein: CASRPLGTTNEKLFF. The CDR3 bases are TGTGCCAGCAGGCCACTTGGTACAACTAATGAAAAACTGTTTTTT.

This clone was found once. The V call is TRBV11-2, the J call TRBJ1-5; D remains unclear. This CDR3 has 15 amino acids. The V gene's germline CDR1 is SGHAT and CDR2 FQNNGV. V lost 0 bases to trimming and J lost 0 bases, with 6 bases between them. As DNA, the CDR3 is TGTGCCAGCAGCTTAGATTATTATAGCAATCAGCCCCAGCATTTT. Its translation is CASSLDYYSNQPQHF. The full variable domain, its missing parts supplied by reference TRBV11-2 and TRBJ1-5, is EAGVAQSPRYKIIEKRQSVAFWCNPISGHATLYWYQQILGQGPKLLIQFQNNGVVDDSQLPKDRFSAERLKGVDSTLKIQPAKLEDSAVYLCASSLDYYSNQPQHFGDGTRLSIL.

This clone came up once. The chain combines TRBV6-5 with TRBJ2-3, with D perhaps matching TRBD2 (6 bases). Trimming cost V 7 bases and J 1 base, with 12 bases left between them. This CDR3 region has 14 residues. The germline V gene has CDR1 MNHEY and CDR2 SVGAGI. This CDR3 reads CASTGSGGTDTQYF. CDR3 DNA: TGTGCCAGCACCGGGAGTGGGGGCACAGATACGCAGTATTTT.

This clone has more than one count but fewer than ten. This chain connects TRBV4-2 to TRBJ2-7; D possibly corresponds to TRBD1 (6 bases). V was shortened by 5 bases and J by 2 bases, with 10 bases between the two germline ends. Germline V gene lookup returns CDR1 LGHNA and CDR2 YNFKEQ. The length of the CDR3 is 13 residues. For the CDR3, the DNA is TGTGCCAGCAGCTACCGGGACACCTACGAGCAGTACTTC. Translation gives CASSYRDTYEQYF.